This is a list of T cell receptor beta chains from one sample in a study of blood T cell repertoires in COVID-19. Repertoires were generated with immunoSEQ multiplex PCR, while TCRdb's copy carries only in-frame clones and drops some. The sample has roughly 410,000 clones, 75% to 90% seen once. The sample comprised peripheral blood. The receptors here all came from a woman between 40 and 50 years old with COVID-19, enrolled during active disease. Both conserved end residues are part of each CDR3. A D gene is named only where the DNA matches it firmly. For some rows the clone size is stated as once, few or many, or as a class when expanded; others skip it.

clone_size j_call d_call v_call cdr3_length cdr3_aa cdr3_nt
. TRBJ1-4 TRBD1 TRBV27 17 CASSPRQGVATNEKLFF TGTGCCAGCAGTCCCCGACAGGGAGTTGCAACTAATGAAAAACTGTTTTTT
. TRBJ1-5 . TRBV24-1 13 CATTTQLNQPQHF TGTGCCACCACCACACAGTTGAATCAGCCCCAGCATTTT
. TRBJ2-1 . TRBV28 13 CASRLEGANEQFF TGTGCCAGCAGGCTGGAGGGGGCGAATGAGCAGTTCTTC
. TRBJ1-2 . TRBV7-8 14 CASSLEGRANGYTF TGTGCCAGCAGCTTAGAGGGGAGGGCTAATGGCTACACCTTC
few TRBJ1-2 . TRBV28 16 CASNTGGGARVYGYTF TGTGCCAGCAATACTGGAGGCGGCGCCCGGGTCTATGGCTACACCTTC
once TRBJ2-3 . TRBV30 12 CAWKDFTDTQYF TGTGCCTGGAAGGACTTCACAGATACGCAGTATTTT
. TRBJ2-6 TRBD2 TRBV15 18 CATSRTSGRASGANVLTF TGTGCCACCAGCAGAACTAGCGGGAGGGCCTCTGGGGCCAACGTCCTGACTTTC
. TRBJ2-7 TRBD1 TRBV3-1/TRBV3-2 17 CASSQDRTGGLSYEQYF TGTGCCAGCAGCCAAGATCGGACAGGGGGCCTCTCCTACGAGCAGTACTTC
. TRBJ1-6 . TRBV5-1 15 CASSFLDSLNSPLHF TGCGCCAGCAGCTTCCTCGACAGCCTGAATTCACCCCTCCACTTT
. TRBJ1-1 . TRBV7-3 13 CASSLNKNTEAFF TGTGCCAGCAGCTTAAACAAGAACACTGAAGCTTTCTTT
. TRBJ2-6 . TRBV4-3 17 CASSPTGLRSGANVLTF TGCGCCAGCAGCCCTACAGGGCTTCGATCTGGGGCCAACGTCCTGACTTTC
. TRBJ1-5 . TRBV6-1 15 CASSDSGASNQPQHF TGTGCCAGCAGTGATTCAGGGGCGAGCAATCAGCCCCAGCATTTT
. TRBJ1-4 . TRBV28 11 CASGSNEKLFF TGTGCCAGCGGGAGTAATGAAAAACTGTTTTTT
. TRBJ1-1 TRBD1 TRBV5-4 17 CASSLPGQGAKSIEAFF TGTGCCAGCAGCCTACCGGGACAGGGGGCAAAGTCTATTGAAGCTTTCTTT
once TRBJ2-7 . TRBV7-2 14 CASSSDRVKYEQYF TGTGCCAGCAGCTCCGATCGGGTGAAGTACGAGCAGTACTTC
once TRBJ2-1 TRBD1 TRBV12-3/TRBV12-4 13 CASRRQGVWEQFF TGTGCCAGCCGAAGACAGGGAGTCTGGGAGCAGTTCTTC
. TRBJ2-2 . TRBV10-3 16 CAITRRRGGNTGELFF TGTGCCATCACCCGGAGGAGGGGGGGGAACACCGGGGAGCTGTTTTTT
. TRBJ2-7 TRBD1 TRBV5-1 17 CASSYSPGTGVPYEQYF TGCGCCAGCAGCTATAGTCCCGGGACAGGGGTCCCTTACGAGCAGTACTTC
. TRBJ1-4 TRBD1 TRBV10-3 16 CAISEAGQFGGEKLFF TGTGCCATCAGTGAGGCGGGACAGTTCGGGGGTGAAAAACTGTTTTTT
. TRBJ1-3 TRBD1 TRBV5-5 17 CASSFTGTGYSGNTIYF TGTGCCAGCAGCTTTACCGGGACAGGGTACTCTGGAAACACCATATATTTT
. TRBJ1-2 TRBD1 TRBV5-1 15 CASSLADRGKRGYTF TGCGCCAGCAGCTTGGCGGACAGGGGGAAGCGTGGCTACACCTTC
once TRBJ1-5 . TRBV27 15 CASSLDGVGNQPQHF TGTGCCAGCAGCTTGGATGGAGTAGGCAATCAGCCCCAGCATTTT
. TRBJ2-7 . TRBV2 12 CASSGTVYEQYF TGTGCCAGCAGTGGGACAGTTTACGAGCAGTACTTC
. TRBJ1-1 TRBD1 TRBV5-4 16 CASSLGQGRRNTEAFF TGTGCCAGCAGCTTGGGACAGGGGAGAAGGAACACTGAAGCTTTCTTT
. TRBJ2-2 . TRBV19 16 CASSRQAVSYTGELFF TGTGCCAGTAGTCGACAGGCGGTCTCGTACACCGGGGAGCTGTTTTTT
once TRBJ1-2 . TRBV5-1 14 CASSLDVSDYGYTF TGCGCCAGCAGCTTGGACGTAAGCGACTATGGCTACACCTTC
. TRBJ2-7 TRBD2 TRBV12-3/TRBV12-4 13 CASKAGVTDEQYF TGTGCCAGCAAAGCGGGGGTCACCGACGAGCAGTACTTC
once TRBJ1-6 TRBD1 TRBV27 15 CASSLLGQGFSPLHF TGTGCCAGCAGTTTGCTGGGACAGGGTTTTTCACCCCTCCACTTT
once TRBJ1-5 TRBD1 TRBV15 17 CATSRGQGAAGNQPQHF TGTGCCACCAGCAGAGGGCAGGGGGCAGCGGGCAATCAGCCCCAGCATTTT
. TRBJ2-7 TRBD1 TRBV6-6 14 CASSYGTGVNEQYF TGTGCCAGCAGTTACGGGACAGGGGTCAACGAGCAGTACTTC
once TRBJ2-7 . TRBV4-3 15 CASSQDERGSYEQYF TGCGCCAGCAGCCAAGATGAAAGGGGAAGCTACGAGCAGTACTTC
. TRBJ1-6 . TRBV5-1 14 CASSLDRRNSPLHF TGCGCCAGCAGCTTGGACAGGCGGAATTCACCCCTCCACTTT
. TRBJ2-7 . TRBV5-1 15 CASSLTAGDTYEQYF TGCGCCAGCAGCTTGACGGCAGGGGATACCTACGAGCAGTACTTC
. TRBJ1-2 . TRBV6-6 13 CASSSLGGQSYTF TGTGCCAGCAGTTCCCTCGGGGGTCAAAGCTACACCTTC
. TRBJ2-7 . TRBV6-5 14 CASSYSGGTYEQYF TGTGCCAGCAGTTACTCTGGGGGGACCTACGAGCAATACTTC
. TRBJ2-5 TRBD2 TRBV27 16 CASSFIAGVPFETQYF TGTGCCAGCAGTTTCATAGCGGGAGTCCCCTTCGAGACCCAGTACTTC